This is a list of T cell receptor beta chains from one sample in a study of Graves' ophthalmopathy and Graves' hyperthyroidism. One entry per CDR3 protein results from TCRdb running MiXCR on the multiplex PCR reads. The profile shows over 500,000 distinct CDR3 sequences, over 20% of them singletons. The source material was peripheral blood. These receptors were collected from a woman under 30 with stable Graves' hyperthyroidism. Some clones in this sample may be carry-over from other donors' samples. The CDR3 runs from the conserved cysteine through the conserved F or W. The D gene is left open where the match is weak. Where a row states a size, it is once, few, many or the class of an expanded clone; other rows omit it.

cdr3_nt cdr3_aa d_call clone_size v_call cdr3_length j_call
TGTGCCTCCAACTACGGGGGGCCGAACACCGGGGAGCTGTTTTTT CASNYGGPNTGELFF . . TRBV28 15 TRBJ2-2
TGTGCCAGCAGTTACGGGCGGGAGGAGTACGAGCAGTACTTC CASSYGREEYEQYF TRBD2 many TRBV6-5 14 TRBJ2-7
TGTGCCAGCTCACCGCAGGTGACCCTCCAAGAGACCCAGTACTTC CASSPQVTLQETQYF . few TRBV18 15 TRBJ2-5
TGCGCCAGCAGCGGATGGGATGGATCTGGAAACACCATATATTTT CASSGWDGSGNTIYF . many TRBV5-1 15 TRBJ1-3
TGTGCCAGCAGTTTCCCAGGGGGTAGCTATGGCTACACCTTC CASSFPGGSYGYTF TRBD1 few TRBV27 14 TRBJ1-2
TGTGCCAGCAGTGAAACACCAGGGCACTACACCGGGGAGCTGTTTTTT CASSETPGHYTGELFF . few TRBV6-1 16 TRBJ2-2
TGTGCCAGTAACACCCAGGGCGATTTTCTTAACTATGGCTACACCTTC CASNTQGDFLNYGYTF . . TRBV19 16 TRBJ1-2
TGTGCCAGCAGCTTAGAAGTCGGGAACTACGAGCAGTACTTC CASSLEVGNYEQYF . many TRBV13 14 TRBJ2-7
TGTGCCAGCAGCATTGGACAGGGCTCGGGCTACACCTTC CASSIGQGSGYTF TRBD1 . TRBV9 13 TRBJ1-2
TGTGCCAGCAGCGCGCACAGGGGAGCGCAGCCCCAGCATTTT CASSAHRGAQPQHF TRBD1 once TRBV9 14 TRBJ1-5
TGTGCCAGCAGCCCGGGCCTGCTAGGGTACGAGCAGTACTTC CASSPGLLGYEQYF . . TRBV7-2 14 TRBJ2-7
TGCGCCAGCAGCTTTCACGGTAGCTCCTACGAGCAGTACTTC CASSFHGSSYEQYF . many TRBV5-1 14 TRBJ2-7
TGTGCCAGCAGCAAGGGCACGGGACAGGGAAGAGAGACCCAGTACTTC CASSKGTGQGRETQYF TRBD1 . TRBV5-4 16 TRBJ2-5
TGTGCCAGCAGTTTAATGAGGGCGAACACTGAAGCTTTCTTT CASSLMRANTEAFF . . TRBV28 14 TRBJ1-1
TGTGCCAGCAGTTTTTCAGAGAGCAATCAGCCCCAGCATTTT CASSFSESNQPQHF . many TRBV12-3/TRBV12-4 14 TRBJ1-5
TGTGCCAGCAGCTTAGATGGGACACCTCTCTACTATGGCTACACCTTC CASSLDGTPLYYGYTF . many TRBV7-8 16 TRBJ1-2
TGTGCCAGCGGACAGTTATCTGGGGGACCAGACTATGGCTACACCTTC CASGQLSGGPDYGYTF . many TRBV28 16 TRBJ1-2
TGTGCCAGCAGGATAAGTAACTATGGCTACACCTTC CASRISNYGYTF . many TRBV6-7 12 TRBJ1-2
TGCGCCAGCAGCCAAGGGGACGGAGCCTACGAGCAGTACTTC CASSQGDGAYEQYF . many TRBV4-1 14 TRBJ2-7
TGTGCCAGCAGTTACGGGGCTGTTAGCGGGGGCCAAGAGACCCAGTACTTC CASSYGAVSGGQETQYF TRBD2 many TRBV6-5 17 TRBJ2-5
TGTGCCAGCACCGACAGATGGGGGACTGAAGCTTTCTTT CASTDRWGTEAFF . . TRBV6-1 13 TRBJ1-1
TGTGCCAGCAGCCTCGCGGAGGGGCTCGTAGGTGGCTACACCTTC CASSLAEGLVGGYTF . few TRBV13 15 TRBJ1-2
TGTGCCAGCAGCCTACCGACAGGAGTGCAAGAGACCCAGTACTTC CASSLPTGVQETQYF . few TRBV28 15 TRBJ2-5
TGTGCCAGCAGGCCGGCGGGGAAAGGGGCCAACGTCCTGACTTTC CASRPAGKGANVLTF . many TRBV11-2 15 TRBJ2-6
TGTGCCAACAGAGTAGCGGGAGGAGGAGAGACCCAGTACTTC CANRVAGGGETQYF TRBD2 many TRBV6-1 14 TRBJ2-5
TGTGCCAGCAGTCCAGGGCACTCACAAGCCCAGTACTTC CASSPGHSQAQYF . many TRBV12-3/TRBV12-4 13 TRBJ2-7
TGCGCCAGCAGCCCCCCCGGGACAGGAGACGAGCAGTACTTC CASSPPGTGDEQYF TRBD1 many TRBV5-1 14 TRBJ2-7
TGTGCCAGCAGTTTTGGACTAGCGGGAGGGCCCGGTGAGACCCAGTACTTC CASSFGLAGGPGETQYF TRBD2 . TRBV12-3/TRBV12-4 17 TRBJ2-5
TGTGCTAGTGGTTTGAGCCCCCCCGGGATAGGCGAGACCCAGTACTTC CASGLSPPGIGETQYF . . TRBV12-5 16 TRBJ2-5
TGCGCCAGCAGAAAACCGGGACTAGCCTCCACCGGGGAGCTGTTTTTT CASRKPGLASTGELFF TRBD2 . TRBV4-1 16 TRBJ2-2
TGTGCCAGCAGTGGGGACAGGATGGGAAATTACGAGCAGTACTTC CASSGDRMGNYEQYF TRBD1 many TRBV12-3/TRBV12-4 15 TRBJ2-7
TGTGCCAGCAGCTTACTGACGGGGGGGCTCCACGAGCAGTACTTC CASSLLTGGLHEQYF TRBD2 many TRBV7-9 15 TRBJ2-7
TGTGCCAGCAGTATTGACAGTTTCCTCTACGAGCAGTACTTC CASSIDSFLYEQYF . many TRBV2 14 TRBJ2-7
TGCAGCGCAGGGGTGTCTTATGGCTACACCTTC CSAGVSYGYTF . many TRBV29-1 11 TRBJ1-2
TGCAGTGCTAGCCACCATCCCACAGGGGTAGACGGCTACACCTTC CSASHHPTGVDGYTF TRBD1 few TRBV20-1 15 TRBJ1-2
TGTGCCAGCAGTGAAGGGGCAGGGGGCACATACGAGCAGTACTTC CASSEGAGGTYEQYF TRBD1 few TRBV2 15 TRBJ2-7
TGTGCCACCAGTGATTTTCCGGGAGGGACTGAAGCTTTCTTT CATSDFPGGTEAFF . many TRBV24-1 14 TRBJ1-1
TGTGCCAGCAGTGGCCCCGCGAGGGGTTTCCCCCAGGTCCACTTT CASSGPARGFPQVHF . many TRBV12-3/TRBV12-4 15 TRBJ1-6
TGCGCCAGCAGCTACAAGTACGAGCAGTACTTC CASSYKYEQYF . few TRBV5-1 11 TRBJ2-7
TGTGCCAGCAGTTACTCTTCACAGGGGTACGAGCAGTACTTC CASSYSSQGYEQYF TRBD1 few TRBV6-5 14 TRBJ2-7
TGTGCCAGCAGCCGCCGGGACAGGGGGCAGGGGCAGTACTTC CASSRRDRGQGQYF TRBD1 few TRBV12-3/TRBV12-4 14 TRBJ2-7
TGCAGTGCTAGAGATCCGACAGGGGGTAACTATGGCTACACCTTC CSARDPTGGNYGYTF TRBD1 many TRBV20-1 15 TRBJ1-2
TGTGCCACCAGTGGGACTAGCGGGAGGATGAATGAGCAGTTCTTC CATSGTSGRMNEQFF TRBD2 . TRBV24-1 15 TRBJ2-1
TGTGCCAGCAGTTACCTGCTATCGGACAGCTTGGGGAACACTGAAGCTTTCTTT CASSYLLSDSLGNTEAFF . many TRBV6-2/TRBV6-3 18 TRBJ1-1
TGCGCCAGCACCTCCGAAGGGGGTACGTACGAGCAGTACTTC CASTSEGGTYEQYF . . TRBV5-1 14 TRBJ2-7
TGTGCCAGCAGTTACTCGAGAAAGGGGGGGGGCACTGAAGCTTTCTTT CASSYSRKGGGTEAFF . few TRBV6-5 16 TRBJ1-1